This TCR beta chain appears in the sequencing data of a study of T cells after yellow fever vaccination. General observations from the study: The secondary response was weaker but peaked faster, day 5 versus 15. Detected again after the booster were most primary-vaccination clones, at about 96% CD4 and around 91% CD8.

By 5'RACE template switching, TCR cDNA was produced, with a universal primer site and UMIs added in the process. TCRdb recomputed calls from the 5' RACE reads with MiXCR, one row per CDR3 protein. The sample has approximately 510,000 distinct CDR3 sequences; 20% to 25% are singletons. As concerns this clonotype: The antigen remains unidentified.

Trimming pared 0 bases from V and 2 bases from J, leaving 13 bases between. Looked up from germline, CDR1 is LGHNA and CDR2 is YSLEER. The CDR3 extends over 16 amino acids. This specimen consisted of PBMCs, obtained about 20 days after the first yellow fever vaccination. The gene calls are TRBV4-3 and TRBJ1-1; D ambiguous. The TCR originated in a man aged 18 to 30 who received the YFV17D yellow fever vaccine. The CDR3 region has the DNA TGCGCCAGCAGCCAAGATCTCGCACGGGGAAACACTGAAGCTTTCTTT. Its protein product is CASSQDLARGNTEAFF.